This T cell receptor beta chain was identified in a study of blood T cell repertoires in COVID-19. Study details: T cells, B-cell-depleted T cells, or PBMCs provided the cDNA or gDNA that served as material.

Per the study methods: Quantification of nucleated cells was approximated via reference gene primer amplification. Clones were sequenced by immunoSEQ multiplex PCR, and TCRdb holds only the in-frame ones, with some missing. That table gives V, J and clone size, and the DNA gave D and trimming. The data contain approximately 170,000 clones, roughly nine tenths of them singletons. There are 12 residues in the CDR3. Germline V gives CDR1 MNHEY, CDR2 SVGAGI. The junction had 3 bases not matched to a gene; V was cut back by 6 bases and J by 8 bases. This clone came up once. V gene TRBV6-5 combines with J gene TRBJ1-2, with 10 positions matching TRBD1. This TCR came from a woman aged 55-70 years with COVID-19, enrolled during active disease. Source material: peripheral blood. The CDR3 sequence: CASRQTGGGYTF. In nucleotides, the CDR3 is TGTGCCAGCAGACAGACAGGGGGCGGCTACACCTTC.